A selection of T cell receptor beta chains follows, all from one sample in a study of T-cell memory formation after mild COVID-19. TCRdb re-analysed the 5' RACE reads in MiXCR, keeping a single row per CDR3 protein. Of some 160,000 distinct CDR3 sequences listed, 13% were seen once; the top ten hold 3% to 4%. Sequenced: PBMCs or a T cell subset sorted from them (not recorded which). The receptor source for this set is a man aged 18 to 35 who had mild COVID-19 (a few samples of this study predate the infection). Cell type and time point are not known. Each CDR3 is given with its conserved first and last residue. D genes are given only for firm matches. Only part of the rows carry a size: once, few, many, or a class if the clone is expanded.

V gene,clone size,J gene,D gene,CDR3 DNA,CDR3 protein
TRBV28,.,TRBJ2-5,TRBD1,TGTGCCAGCAGTTCCCCATGGCAGGGACAGGGGAAAGAGACCCAGTACTTC,CASSSPWQGQGKETQYF
TRBV5-1,.,TRBJ2-6,TRBD1,TGCGCCAGCAGCTTGGGGACAGGGAGGTCTGGGGCCAACGTCCTGACTTTC,CASSLGTGRSGANVLTF
TRBV5-6,few,TRBJ1-1,TRBD1,TGTGCCAGCAGCCCCGGGACAGGGATCAACACTGAAGCTTTCTTT,CASSPGTGINTEAFF
TRBV9,few,TRBJ2-3,TRBD2,TGTGCCAGCAGCTTCGCAAGCGGGGCCCGGCATACGCAGTATTTT,CASSFASGARHTQYF
TRBV7-9,.,TRBJ2-3,TRBD2,TGTGCCAGCAGCTTACTAGCGGGGAACCCAGATACGCAGTATTTT,CASSLLAGNPDTQYF
TRBV10-3,.,TRBJ2-2,TRBD1,TGTGCCATCAGGACAGGGTTCGGGGAGCTGTTTTTT,CAIRTGFGELFF
TRBV5-1,.,TRBJ1-6,.,TGCGCCAGCAGCGCCGGGAACGGAGGCTCCTATAATTCACCCCTCCACTTT,CASSAGNGGSYNSPLHF
TRBV11-2,.,TRBJ1-5,TRBD1,TGTGCCAGCAGCCCCGGGACAGGGAAATTCAATCAGCCCCAGCATTTT,CASSPGTGKFNQPQHF
TRBV18,.,TRBJ2-3,TRBD2,TGTGCCAGCTCACCCCCGCGACAGCGGGGGGAATATCGCACAGATACGCAGTATTTT,CASSPPRQRGEYRTDTQYF
TRBV10-3,few,TRBJ2-3,TRBD1,TGTGCCTCCTCCGGGACAGGGGTGGATACGCAGTATTTT,CASSGTGVDTQYF
TRBV5-4,.,TRBJ2-2,TRBD1,TGTGCCAGCAGCCCCGGGACAGGGAGCACCGGGGAGCTGTTTTTT,CASSPGTGSTGELFF
TRBV21-1,few,TRBJ2-7,.,TGTGCCAGCAGTCGACAGGATTCCTACGAGCAGTACTTC,CASSRQDSYEQYF
TRBV4-1,few,TRBJ1-4,TRBD1,TGCGCCAGCAGCCAAGCGGCAGGGGGAACTAATGAAAAACTGTTTTTT,CASSQAAGGTNEKLFF
TRBV2,.,TRBJ1-2,.,TGTGCCAGCAAAGGGGACCACTATGGCTACACCTTC,CASKGDHYGYTF
TRBV12-3/TRBV12-4,.,TRBJ2-7,.,TGTGCCAGCAGCAAACGATCGGGAGTGACCTACGAGCAGTACTTC,CASSKRSGVTYEQYF
TRBV4-3,.,TRBJ2-4,.,TGCGCCAGCAGCCAAGTTACGCAGGGTAGCAAAAACATTCAGTACTTC,CASSQVTQGSKNIQYF
TRBV7-9,few,TRBJ1-1,TRBD1,TGTGCCAGCAGCTTTCGTATGGGACAGTCCCTAAACACTGAAGCTTTCTTT,CASSFRMGQSLNTEAFF
TRBV7-9,.,TRBJ2-7,TRBD1,TGTGCCAGCAGCCAACCCGGGACAGGCTACGAGCAGTACTTC,CASSQPGTGYEQYF
TRBV29-1,few,TRBJ1-2,.,TGCAGCGTTGAAGATCTACAAGTCAGACAGCAAGCCTATGGCTACACCTTC,CSVEDLQVRQQAYGYTF
TRBV6-1,.,TRBJ1-6,.,TGTGCCAGCAGTGAAGTCGACCGCTTCCATTCACCCCTCCACTTT,CASSEVDRFHSPLHF